This TCR beta chain is drawn from a study of T cell repertoires in cytomegalovirus infection. On the study more broadly: Matching HLA type and CMV infection were both indicated by public TCR beta signatures.

This clonotype was seen a handful of times. No antigen is known for it. Overall study findings and caveats: Dominating the ex vivo response were TCR beta clonotypes that were CMV-specific and HLA-C-restricted.

TCRdb ran MiXCR on the reads and lists one entry per CDR3 protein. The data hold a few hundred thousand distinct CDR3 sequences, with approximately 15% observed a single time. Trimming pared 2 bases from V and 7 bases from J, leaving 11 bases between. The CDR3 extends over 13 amino acids. Germline loops: CDR1 SGHDN, CDR2 FVKESK. This TCR came from a human donor in good health (CMV status not recorded). Some clones in this sample may be carry-over from other donors' samples. The rearrangement joins TRBV14 to TRBJ1-1; D is undetermined. Specimen: PBMCs. The CDR3 is CASSQQLTGEAFF. Here the CDR3 DNA reads TGTGCCAGCAGCCAACAACTGACGGGTGAAGCTTTCTTT.